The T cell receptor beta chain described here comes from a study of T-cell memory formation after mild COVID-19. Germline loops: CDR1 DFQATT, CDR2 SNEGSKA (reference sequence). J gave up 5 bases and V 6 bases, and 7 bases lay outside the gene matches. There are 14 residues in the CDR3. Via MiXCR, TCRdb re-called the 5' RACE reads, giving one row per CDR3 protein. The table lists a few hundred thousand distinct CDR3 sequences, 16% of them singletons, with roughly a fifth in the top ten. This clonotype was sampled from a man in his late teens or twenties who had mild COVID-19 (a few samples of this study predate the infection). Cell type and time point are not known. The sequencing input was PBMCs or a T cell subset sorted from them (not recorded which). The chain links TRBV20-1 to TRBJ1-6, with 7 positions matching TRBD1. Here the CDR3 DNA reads TGCAGTGCCCGCCGGACAGGAAATAATTCACCCCTCCACTTT. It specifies CSARRTGNNSPLHF.